This record looks at one T cell receptor beta chain sequence and its context. As yet, its antigen is unknown. The CDR3 runs to 16 residues. Unmatched junction bases numbered 3, after V lost 1 base and J lost 1 base. Germline V gene data show CDR1 as SQVTM and CDR2 as ANQGSEA. The source of the sample is a study of cytomegalovirus exposure and HLA in healthy donors. PCR involved 60 Vbeta and 13 Jbeta primers. Data came from immunoSEQ multiplex PCR; TCRdb stores just in-frame clones and leaves some out. The data contain 95,000 to 100,000 clones, around 85% of them singletons. Study-wide results and caveats: Published work reported that the classifier diagnosed cytomegalovirus status with high specificity and sensitivity. TCR beta V segments were, for the most part, productive about 87% or about 30% of the time in an earlier analysis. As a later analysis revealed, most CMV-associated TCR beta chains appeared HLA-restricted. A link between a missense DCLRE1C variant and TCR beta V- and J-gene trimming emerged from a later analysis.

The rearrangement joins TRBV29-1 to TRBJ2-3, with 12 bases that match TRBD2. The clonotype was recovered from a man aged 25-45 years in good health and CMV-seronegative. The sequenced sample consisted of PBMCs. The CDR3 loop is CSVEGRLAGGTDTQYF. CDR3 coding DNA: TGCAGCGTTGAAGGTCGACTAGCGGGGGGCACAGATACGCAGTATTTT.